The T cell receptor (beta chain) under discussion was sequenced for a study of shared clonotypes between healthy human individuals. The investigators split CD4+ cells into a CD45RA+ naive subset and a CD45RA-negative memory subset. Regarding this clone: Its antigen remains unidentified.

Profiled with immunoSEQ multiplex PCR; TCRdb holds only in-frame clones, not every one. The data hold 2 million to 3 million clones, with approximately 94% observed a single time. The germline V gene encodes CDR1 SGHNT and CDR2 YENEEA. V lost 5 bases and J 5 bases, leaving 12 bases between the germline ends. The CDR3 contains 13 residues. Study findings and constraints: For naive CD4 cells, 5% to 6.5% of clonotypes were shared across four donors.

The chain links TRBV11-3 to TRBJ2-5; D remains ambiguous. This receptor was taken from a man between 18 and 29 years old in good health. Some clones in this sample may be carry-over from other donors' samples. Sequencing was carried out using naive CD4+ T cells from PBMCs. As for subset: CD45RA+ positively selected. The CDR3 spells CASSPGSGETQYF. The CDR3 DNA is TGTGCCAGCAGCCCAGGATCTGGGGAGACCCAGTACTTC.